The next 3 T cell receptor beta chains were all read from a single sample in a study of vaccination and CD4 T cells after COVID-19. CD4+ T cells that had been cultured provided DNA sequenced with the Oncomine TCR Beta short-read assay. TCRdb recomputed calls from the PCR reads with MiXCR, one row per CDR3 protein. The data show some 11,000 distinct CDR3 sequences, about 61% seen once. The treatment is: approximately 9-day PBMC culture with coronavirus spike peptide pools or control peptides (ViraFEST assay). These receptors' antigens are unknown. The sample in question was CD4+ T cells from blood, cultured in vitro, obtained before SARS-CoV-2 vaccination. These receptors were collected from a human donor who had recovered from COVID-19.

This chain uses TRBV20-1 with TRBJ2-7; TRBD2 matches 14 bases. Losses at the gene ends were 6 bases for V and 2 bases for J; bases not matched to a gene: 9. The CDR3 covers 16 residues. Germline loops: CDR1 DFQATT, CDR2 SNEGSKA (reference sequence). The CDR3 DNA follows: TGCAGTGCAACCGAGACGGGACTAGCGGGAGCCTACGAGCAGTACTTC. It encodes CSATETGLAGAYEQYF.

This sequence joins TRBV5-5 and TRBJ1-2; 8 bases are shared with TRBD1. CDR3 length: 16 amino acids. V shed 1 base, J shed 6 bases, and the junction held 11 bases outside the gene matches. Germline V lookup: CDR1 SGHKS, CDR2 YYEKEE (reference sequence). CDR3 sequence: CASSLRPGGFGDGYTF. The DNA of the CDR3 is TGTGCCAGCAGCTTGAGACCAGGGGGCTTTGGAGATGGCTACACCTTC.

This chain joins TRBV19 and TRBJ1-3; D gene ambiguous. Per germline, CDR1 LNHDA and CDR2 SQIVND (reference sequence). The CDR3 contains 15 residues. Trimming removed 4 bases from V and 1 base from J, with 11 bases in between. This CDR3 is CASSKGAGSGNTIYF. The CDR3 DNA is TGTGCCAGTAGTAAAGGAGCGGGGTCTGGAAACACCATATATTTT.